The clone carrying this T cell receptor beta chain was picked up a small number of times. Its antigen is as yet unknown. Each cDNA got a UMI-containing oligo ligated at its 3' end. First-round PCR used three to five cycles and beta primers RC1.1 and RC1.2 covering TRBC1 and TRBC2. Starting with the second PCR, alpha and beta TCR chains went through separate processing. From the UMI-ligation and nested PCR reads, TCRdb called clonotypes with MiXCR, one entry per CDR3 protein. The data show approximately 54,000 distinct CDR3 sequences, with around a tenth seen just once and around 9.3% held by the top ten. V lost 6 bases and J lost 0; bases outside the gene matches: 13. Germline CDR1 and CDR2: MGHDK and SYGVNS. The CDR3 runs to 20 residues. The sample originates from a study of quantifying T cell responses using KT2 cells. On the study more broadly: cDNA was made from DNase-treated RNA using alpha and beta constant primers. Study outcomes and limitations: Input KT2 cell number predicted KT2 alpha and beta sequence counts linearly over several orders of magnitude.

The TCR sequence derives from a human donor. Sequenced sample: PBMCs spiked with cells of the T cell clone KT2. V gene TRBV25-1 combines with J gene TRBJ2-6; TRBD1 matches at 11 bases. The CDR3 DNA follows: TGTGCCAGCAGGGGCCCGGGACAGGGGGAGTCTCTCTCTGGGGCCAACGTCCTGACTTTC. Protein sequence: CASRGPGQGESLSGANVLTF.